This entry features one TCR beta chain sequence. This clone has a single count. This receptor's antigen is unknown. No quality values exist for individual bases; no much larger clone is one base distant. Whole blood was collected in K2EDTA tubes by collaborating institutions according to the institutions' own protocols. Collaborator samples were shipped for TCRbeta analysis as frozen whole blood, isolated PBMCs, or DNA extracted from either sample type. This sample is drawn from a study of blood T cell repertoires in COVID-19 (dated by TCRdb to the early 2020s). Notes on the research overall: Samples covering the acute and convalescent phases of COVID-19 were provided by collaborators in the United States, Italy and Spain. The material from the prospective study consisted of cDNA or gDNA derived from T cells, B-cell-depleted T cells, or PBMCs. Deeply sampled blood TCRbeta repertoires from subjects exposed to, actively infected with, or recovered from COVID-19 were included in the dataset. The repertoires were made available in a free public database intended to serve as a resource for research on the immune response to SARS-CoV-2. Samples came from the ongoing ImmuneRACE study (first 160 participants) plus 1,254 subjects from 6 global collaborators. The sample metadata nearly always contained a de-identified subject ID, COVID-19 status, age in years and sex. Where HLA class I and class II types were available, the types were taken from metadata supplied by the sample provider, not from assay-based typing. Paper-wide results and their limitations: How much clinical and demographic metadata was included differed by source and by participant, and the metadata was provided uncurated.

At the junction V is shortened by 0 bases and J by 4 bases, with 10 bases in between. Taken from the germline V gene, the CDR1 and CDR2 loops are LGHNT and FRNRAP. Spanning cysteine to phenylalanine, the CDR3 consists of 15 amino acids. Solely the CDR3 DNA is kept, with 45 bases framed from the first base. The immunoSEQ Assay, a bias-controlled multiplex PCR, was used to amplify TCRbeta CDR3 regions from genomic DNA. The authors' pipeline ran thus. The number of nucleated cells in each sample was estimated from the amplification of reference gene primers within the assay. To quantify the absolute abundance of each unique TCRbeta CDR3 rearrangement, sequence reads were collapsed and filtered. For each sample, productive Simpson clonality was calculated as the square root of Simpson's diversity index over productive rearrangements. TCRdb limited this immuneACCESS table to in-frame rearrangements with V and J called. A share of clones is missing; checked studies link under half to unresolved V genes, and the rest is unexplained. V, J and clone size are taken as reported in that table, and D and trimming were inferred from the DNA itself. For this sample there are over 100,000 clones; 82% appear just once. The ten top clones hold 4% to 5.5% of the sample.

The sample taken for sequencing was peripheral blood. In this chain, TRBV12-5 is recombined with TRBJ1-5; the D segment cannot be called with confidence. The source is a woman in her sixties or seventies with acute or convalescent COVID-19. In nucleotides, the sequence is TGTGCTAGTGGTTTGGTAGGAGCGCCTAATCAGCCCCAGCATTTT. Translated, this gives CASGLVGAPNQPQHF.